Below are 28 T cell receptor beta chains sequenced from a single sample in a study of a mutant IDH1 vaccine in newly diagnosed glioma. Antigens for these TCRs are unknown. This sample's time point: week 5, during vaccination. In every dose of vaccine, 300 ug of mutant IDH1 20-mer peptide was given alongside topical imiquimod. The assay was immunoSEQ multiplex PCR, and TCRdb's table has in-frame clones only and misses some. The table has approximately 57,000 clones, about 80% seen once; the top ten hold over 3%. The source was PBMCs, collected from a glioma patient whose treatment included an IDH1 peptide vaccine. All receptors come from a woman younger than 35 with glioma. Some clones in this sample may be carry-over from other donors' samples.

V and J are TRBV5-4 and TRBJ1-6; TRBD1 matches at 7 bases. V lost 3 bases, J lost 8 bases, and 11 bases stayed unmatched. The CDR3 length is 16 residues. Germline CDR1 is SGHNT and CDR2 is YYREEE (reference sequence). DNA for the CDR3: TGTGCCAGCAGCTCACTCAGGGGGACGGTGGATTCACCCCTCCACTTT. Its translation: CASSSLRGTVDSPLHF.

J is TRBJ1-1 and V is TRBV4-1; 7 bases map to TRBD1. This CDR3 is built from 15 residues. The germline V gene encodes CDR1 MGHRA and CDR2 YSYEKL. With 2 bases clipped from V and 4 bases from J, the junction kept 7 bases outside the gene matches. CDR3 in amino acids: CASSQQGGVGTEAFF. In DNA form, the CDR3 reads TGCGCCAGCAGCCAACAGGGGGGGGTAGGCACTGAAGCTTTCTTT.

V gene TRBV18 combines with J gene TRBJ1-2; perhaps TRBD1 as D (5 bases). CDR1 KGHSH and CDR2 LQKENI come from the germline V gene. This CDR3 is 14 amino acids long. Between the trimmed V and J ends, which lost 3 bases and 2 bases, there was a span of 10 bases. The CDR3 DNA sequence: TGTGCCAGCTCACCCGGGACGGTGAACTATGGCTACACCTTC. It yields the protein CASSPGTVNYGYTF.

The chain couples TRBV5-4 to TRBJ2-7, with 8 bases matching TRBD1. Germline V gene data show CDR1 as SGHNT and CDR2 as YYREEE (reference sequence). The CDR3 spans 16 residues. After removal of 0 bases from V and 5 bases from J, the junction contained 10 bases not matched to a gene. In nucleotides, the CDR3 is TGTGCCAGCAGCTTGGTTCGGTCGACAGGGGCCCACGAGCAGTACTTC. Amino acid sequence: CASSLVRSTGAHEQYF.

This chain connects TRBV11-1 to TRBJ2-3; no clear D. The CDR3 length is 12 residues. Trimming took off 2 bases at V and 2 bases at J, with 2 bases between the two ends. Germline loops: CDR1 SGHAT, CDR2 FQDESV (reference sequence). For the CDR3, the DNA is TGTGCCAGCAGCTTACCCACAGATACGCAGTATTTT. Translation: CASSLPTDTQYF.

The chain uses TRBV4-2 and TRBJ2-5, with 7 bases fitting TRBD2. CDR3 length equals 17 residues. Trimming removed 0 bases from V and 1 base from J; junction bases left unmatched: 8. The germline CDR1 and CDR2 sequences are LGHNA and YNFKEQ. The CDR3 here is CASSQDLASGLQETQYF. For the CDR3, the DNA is TGTGCCAGCAGCCAAGATTTGGCTAGCGGACTCCAAGAGACCCAGTACTTC.

The chain couples TRBV9 to TRBJ2-3; possible D gene TRBD2, 7 bases. Trimming took 3 bases from V and 15 from J, leaving 17 bases between them. The CDR3 is made up of 12 amino acids. Per germline, CDR1 SGDLS and CDR2 YYNGEE. The CDR3 DNA sequence: TGTGCCAGCAGCGGGGGGGGCGCCGTGGTATATTTT. Encoded protein: CASSGGGAVVYF.

The CDR3 protein is CASSPGTGGRNSPLHF. The CDR3 nucleotides read TGTGCCAGTAGCCCGGGGACAGGGGGCCGAAATTCACCCCTCCACTTT. This chain connects TRBV19 to TRBJ1-6, with 12 positions matching TRBD1. Germline-derived CDR1 and CDR2 are LNHDA and SQIVND (reference sequence). The CDR3 spans 16 residues. With 6 bases clipped from V and 7 bases from J, the junction kept 7 bases outside the gene matches.

V is TRBV9 and J is TRBJ1-4; D not certain. Trimming removed 0 bases at V and 7 bases at J, with 7 bases between. Germline CDR1 SGDLS, CDR2 YYNGEE. CDR3 length: 13 residues. CDR3 sequence: CASSVGAGEKLFF. The CDR3 DNA is TGTGCCAGCAGCGTAGGGGCCGGTGAAAAACTGTTTTTT.

The chain employs TRBV7-2 and TRBJ2-7; TRBD2 aligns across 9 bases. This CDR3 comprises 14 residues. Trimming took 5 bases from V and 7 from J; bases not matched to a gene: 9. CDR1 is SGHTA and CDR2 is FQGNSA in the germline V gene. DNA of the CDR3: TGTGCCAGCAGCGAACGCGGGGGGGCTCGAGAGCAGTACTTC. Translated, it gives CASSERGGAREQYF.

The rearrangement joins TRBV6-5 to TRBJ1-1, with D possibly matching TRBD1 (6 bases). CDR3 length: 13 residues. V dropped 5 bases and J dropped 10 bases, with 17 bases sitting between them. Germline CDR1 reads MNHEY; CDR2 reads SVGAGI. CDR3 nucleotides: TGTGCCAGCAGTATACAGGGCCTCGATACAGCTTTCTTT. Its translation is CASSIQGLDTAFF.

The CDR3 DNA is TGTGCCAGCAGGGAGACAGGGCCCACAGATACGCAGTATTTT. Translated: CASRETGPTDTQYF. The chain recombines TRBV2 with TRBJ2-3; 7 positions match TRBD1. This CDR3 has 14 amino acids. V shed 6 bases, J shed 2 bases, and the junction held 5 bases outside the gene matches. From germline, CDR1 is SNHLY and CDR2 FYNNEI.

V gene TRBV6-1 combines with J gene TRBJ1-2; D might be TRBD1 (5 bases). With 4 bases removed from V and 1 base from J, the gap between germline ends came to 16 bases. CDR3 size: 16 residues. Germline CDR1 is MNHNS and CDR2 is SASEGT. The CDR3 bases are TGTGCCAGCAGTGGTGGGGACGGATCTATTAACTATGGCTACACCTTC. This encodes CASSGGDGSINYGYTF.

The chain uses TRBV7-2 and TRBJ2-1; 13 bases agree with TRBD2. There are 15 residues in the CDR3. V trimming: 5 bases; J trimming: 10 bases; junction bases outside the gene matches: 8. Germline V gene sequence: CDR1 SGHTA, CDR2 FQGNSA. This CDR3 reads CASSVGPLAGGEQFF. The CDR3 DNA reads TGTGCCAGCAGCGTAGGGCCACTAGCGGGAGGGGAGCAGTTCTTC. The full variable domain, with the rest looked up from reference TRBV7-2 and TRBJ2-1, is GAGVSQSPSNKVTEKGKDVELRCDPISGHTALYWYRQSLGQGLEFLIYFQGNSAPDKSGLPSDRFSAERTGGSVSTLTIQRTQQEDSAVYLCASSVGPLAGGEQFFGPGTRLTVL.

The genes are TRBV5-1 and TRBJ1-1, with D possibly being TRBD1 (5 bases). Trimming pared 4 bases from V and 1 base from J, leaving 17 bases between. The CDR3 consists of 16 residues. CDR1 is SGHRS and CDR2 is YFSETQ in the germline V gene. The CDR3 sequence: CASSLGHVIKNTEAFF. The CDR3 DNA reads as TGCGCCAGCAGCCTAGGACACGTAATCAAGAACACTGAAGCTTTCTTT.

This clone was seen only once. The CDR3 sequence: CASSMRLAGGVKNTGELFF. The CDR3 DNA sequence: TGTGCCAGTAGTATGAGACTAGCGGGGGGTGTAAAGAACACCGGGGAGCTGTTTTTT. V is TRBV19 and J is TRBJ2-2; the match to TRBD2 covers 13 bases. Looked up from germline, CDR1 is LNHDA and CDR2 is SQIVND (reference sequence). The CDR3 runs 19 residues. Trimming removed 3 bases from V and 1 base from J; junction bases left unmatched: 8.

This sequence joins TRBV29-1 and TRBJ2-1, with TRBD2 matching over 8 bases. CDR1 and CDR2 (germline): SQVTM, ANQGSEA. This CDR3 has 14 residues. After removal of 3 bases from V and 4 bases from J, the junction contained 5 bases not matched to a gene. The DNA of the CDR3 is TGCAGCGTTGATACTAGCGGCGCGTACAATGAGCAGTTCTTC. Translated: CSVDTSGAYNEQFF.

The CDR3 loop is CASSSSSHTGELFF. CDR3 nucleotide sequence: TGTGCCAGCAGCTCTTCATCCCACACCGGGGAGCTGTTTTTT. The rearrangement uses TRBV7-2 and TRBJ2-2; D gene ambiguous. Trimming took off 4 bases at V and 3 bases at J, with 9 bases between the two ends. The V gene's germline CDR1 is SGHTA and CDR2 FQGNSA. The CDR3 is made up of 14 amino acids. Complete variable domain (other parts from reference TRBV7-2 and TRBJ2-2): GAGVSQSPSNKVTEKGKDVELRCDPISGHTALYWYRQSLGQGLEFLIYFQGNSAPDKSGLPSDRFSAERTGGSVSTLTIQRTQQEDSAVYLCASSSSSHTGELFFGEGSRLTVL.

In this sample, this clone turned up a few times. This chain joins TRBV6-4 and TRBJ2-1; 10 bases match TRBD2. The germline V gene has CDR1 MRHNA and CDR2 SNTAGT. The V gene end was trimmed by 5 bases and the J gene end by 8 bases; junction bases not matched to a gene: 6. The CDR3 loop spans 14 amino acids. CDR3: CASSLASGSDEQFF. Here the CDR3 DNA reads TGTGCCAGCAGTTTGGCTAGCGGGAGCGATGAGCAGTTCTTC.

The chain links TRBV9 to TRBJ1-1; 9 bases are shared with TRBD1. This CDR3 is built from 17 residues. Germline CDR1 reads SGDLS; CDR2 reads YYNGEE. V was clipped by 0 bases and J by 3 bases; unmatched bases: 9. The CDR3 region has the DNA TGTGCCAGCAGCGTAGGGCCCCTGGACAGGGGAGACACTGAAGCTTTCTTT. Protein: CASSVGPLDRGDTEAFF.

The rearrangement links TRBV9 to TRBJ1-5, with a possible D match to TRBD1 (6 bases). The germline CDR1 and CDR2 sequences are SGDLS and YYNGEE. V lost 0 bases and J 7 bases, leaving 11 bases between the germline ends. The CDR3 covers 14 residues. The CDR3 region is CASSVGGGGQPQHF. For the CDR3, the DNA is TGTGCCAGCAGCGTAGGAGGGGGAGGACAGCCCCAGCATTTT.

The chain carries TRBV7-2 and TRBJ1-4; TRBD1 matches 10 bases. Germline values: CDR1 SGHTA, CDR2 FQGNSA. The J segment lost 8 bases and the V segment lost 5 bases, leaving 5 bases of the junction unmatched. CDR3 size: 14 residues. The DNA for the CDR3 is TGTGCCAGCAGCCGGGACAGGGGTGTAGAAAAACTGTTTTTT. The encoded protein is CASSRDRGVEKLFF. Supplemented by reference TRBV7-2 and TRBJ1-4, the full variable domain reads GAGVSQSPSNKVTEKGKDVELRCDPISGHTALYWYRQSLGQGLEFLIYFQGNSAPDKSGLPSDRFSAERTGGSVSTLTIQRTQQEDSAVYLCASSRDRGVEKLFFGSGTQLSVL.

The rearrangement uses TRBV19 and TRBJ1-1; TRBD1 matches at 7 bases. The junction had 1 base not matched to a gene; V was cut back by 2 bases and J by 1 base. This CDR3 has 14 amino acids. Germline V gene lookup returns CDR1 LNHDA and CDR2 SQIVND (reference sequence). The CDR3 reads CASSIWTGNTEAFF. As DNA, the CDR3 is TGTGCCAGTAGTATATGGACAGGGAACACTGAAGCTTTCTTT.

This chain links TRBV2 with TRBJ2-7; no definite D call. V was trimmed by 6 bases and J by 6 bases, leaving 12 bases between them. The CDR3 consists of 12 residues. Per the germline V gene, CDR1 is SNHLY and CDR2 is FYNNEI. CDR3: CASSPPLSEQYF. CDR3 in DNA: TGTGCCAGCAGCCCACCTTTGAGCGAGCAGTACTTC.

The chain has TRBV28 and TRBJ1-4; D unclear. Germline V CDR1 and CDR2: MDHEN, SYDVKM. Trimming pared 4 bases from V and 4 bases from J, leaving 4 bases between. The CDR3 spans 12 residues. DNA for the CDR3: TGTGCCAGCAGTTCCGGTAATGAAAAACTGTTTTTT. Translation: CASSSGNEKLFF.

V is TRBV25-1 and J is TRBJ2-7; 8 nucleotides agree with TRBD1. The CDR3 length is 16 residues. The germline V gene has CDR1 MGHDK and CDR2 SYGVNS. V shed 4 bases, J shed 3 bases, and the junction held 11 bases outside the gene matches. As DNA, the CDR3 is TGTGCCAGCAGTGCTAGCAAGACAGGGGCCCTCTACGAGCAGTACTTC. Its translation: CASSASKTGALYEQYF.

The rearrangement joins TRBV9 to TRBJ2-6; D is unclear. V lost 0 bases and J lost 1, with 5 bases in between. This CDR3 is 15 amino acids long. CDR1 is SGDLS and CDR2 is YYNGEE in the germline V gene. The CDR3 DNA sequence: TGTGCCAGCAGCGTAGTGGATTCTGGGGCCAACGTCCTGACTTTC. Its protein product is CASSVVDSGANVLTF.

The V call is TRBV4-1, the J call TRBJ1-1, with 8 bases that match TRBD1. Germline V gene sequence: CDR1 MGHRA, CDR2 YSYEKL. The ends lost 0 bases at V and 6 bases at J; junction bases unmatched: 9. The CDR3 has 16 residues. The DNA for the CDR3 is TGCGCCAGCAGCCAAGATCGGACAGGGAGATTCGCTGAAGCTTTCTTT. It encodes CASSQDRTGRFAEAFF.